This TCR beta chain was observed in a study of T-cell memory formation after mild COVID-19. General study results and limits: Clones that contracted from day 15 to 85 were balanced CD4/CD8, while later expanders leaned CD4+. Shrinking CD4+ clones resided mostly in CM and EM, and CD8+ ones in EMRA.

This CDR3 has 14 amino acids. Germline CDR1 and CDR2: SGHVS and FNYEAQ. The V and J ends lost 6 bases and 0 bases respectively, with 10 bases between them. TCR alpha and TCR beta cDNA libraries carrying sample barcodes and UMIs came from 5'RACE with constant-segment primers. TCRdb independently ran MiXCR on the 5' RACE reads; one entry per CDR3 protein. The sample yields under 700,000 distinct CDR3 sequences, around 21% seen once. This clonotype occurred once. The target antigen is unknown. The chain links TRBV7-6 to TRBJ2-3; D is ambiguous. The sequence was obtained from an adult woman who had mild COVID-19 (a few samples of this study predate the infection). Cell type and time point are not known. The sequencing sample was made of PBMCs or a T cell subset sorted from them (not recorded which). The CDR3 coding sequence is TGTGCCAGCAGTTCCCTAAATAGCACAGATACGCAGTATTTT. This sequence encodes CASSSLNSTDTQYF.